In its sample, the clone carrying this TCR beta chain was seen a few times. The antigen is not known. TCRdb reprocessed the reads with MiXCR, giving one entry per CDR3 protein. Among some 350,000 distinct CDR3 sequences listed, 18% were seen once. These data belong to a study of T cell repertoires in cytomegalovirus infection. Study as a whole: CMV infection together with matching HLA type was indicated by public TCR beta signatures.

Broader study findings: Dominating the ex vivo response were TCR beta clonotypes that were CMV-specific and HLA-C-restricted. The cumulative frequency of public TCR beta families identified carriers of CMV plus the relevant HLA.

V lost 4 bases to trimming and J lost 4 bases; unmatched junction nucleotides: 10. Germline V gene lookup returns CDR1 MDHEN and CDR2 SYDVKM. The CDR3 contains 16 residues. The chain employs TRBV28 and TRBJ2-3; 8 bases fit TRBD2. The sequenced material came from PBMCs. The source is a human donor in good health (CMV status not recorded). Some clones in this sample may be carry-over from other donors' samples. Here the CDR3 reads CASSYSGGGLADTQYF. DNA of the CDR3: TGTGCCAGCAGTTATTCGGGCGGGGGGTTGGCAGATACGCAGTATTTT.